Sequencing of this T cell receptor (beta chain) was carried out in a study of tumor-infiltrating lymphocytes in localized non-small cell lung cancer. On the study more broadly: Patients included smokers and never-smokers with various histologies, some sampled after neoadjuvant chemotherapy. Findings and caveats of the study: No T-cell fraction difference was seen between IM1 and IM2 tumors. Different pieces of the same tissue were used for each assay. Only some patients had TCR sequencing, depending on available tissue.

Germline CDR1 is MNHNY and CDR2 is SVGAGI (reference sequence). CDR3 length: 15 amino acids. Trimming shortened V by 7 bases and J by 2 bases, and 15 bases separated the two germline ends. In regard to this clone: Its antigen is undetermined.

Data came from immunoSEQ multiplex PCR; TCRdb stores just in-frame clones and leaves some out. The sample carries approximately 17,000 clones, approximately 80% recorded once. Sequenced: lung tumor tissue. This receptor was obtained from a human donor with non-small cell lung cancer. The chain carries TRBV6-6 and TRBJ1-5, with a possible D match to TRBD1 (5 bases). CDR3 in amino acids: CASMGGFEGNQPQHF. The CDR3 DNA reads as TGTGCCAGCATGGGGGGTTTCGAGGGCAATCAGCCCCAGCATTTT.